This T cell receptor (beta chain) originates from a study of T cell responses to AZD1222 COVID-19 vaccine. Sequenced by immunoSEQ multiplex PCR; TCRdb stores in-frame clones only, minus some. Here the sample spans about 130,000 clones, about 87% being singletons. J gave up 7 bases and V 5 bases, and 6 bases lay outside the gene matches. Per germline, CDR1 SNHLY and CDR2 FYNNEI. This CDR3 comprises 14 residues. J is TRBJ1-4 and V is TRBV2, with 8 bases fitting TRBD1. The sequences come from peripheral blood, collected on day 0 of AZD1222 vaccination. This clonotype originated in an adult in good health. As DNA, the CDR3 is TGTGCCAGCAGTTCCGACAGGGGAACTGAAAAACTGTTTTTT. Translating gives CASSSDRGTEKLFF.